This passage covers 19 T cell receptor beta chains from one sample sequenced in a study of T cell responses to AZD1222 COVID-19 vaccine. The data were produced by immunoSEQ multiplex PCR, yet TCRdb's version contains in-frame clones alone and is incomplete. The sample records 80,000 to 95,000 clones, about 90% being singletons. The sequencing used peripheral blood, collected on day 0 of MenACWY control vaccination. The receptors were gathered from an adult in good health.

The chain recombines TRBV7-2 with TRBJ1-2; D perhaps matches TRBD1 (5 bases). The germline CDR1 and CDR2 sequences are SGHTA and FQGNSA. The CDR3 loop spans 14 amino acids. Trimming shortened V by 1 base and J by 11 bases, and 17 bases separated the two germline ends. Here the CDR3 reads CASSLGGGADHYTF. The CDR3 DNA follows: TGTGCCAGCAGCTTAGGAGGTGGGGCAGATCATTACACCTTC. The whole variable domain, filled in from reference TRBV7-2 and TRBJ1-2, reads GAGVSQSPSNKVTEKGKDVELRCDPISGHTALYWYRQSLGQGLEFLIYFQGNSAPDKSGLPSDRFSAERTGGSVSTLTIQRTQQEDSAVYLCASSLGGGADHYTFGSGTRLTVV.

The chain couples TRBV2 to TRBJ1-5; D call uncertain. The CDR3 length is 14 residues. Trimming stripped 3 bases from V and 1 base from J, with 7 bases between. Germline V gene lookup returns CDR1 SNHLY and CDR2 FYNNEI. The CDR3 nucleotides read TGTGCCAGCAGTGAGCGCCTCAGCAATCAGCCCCAGCATTTT. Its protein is CASSERLSNQPQHF. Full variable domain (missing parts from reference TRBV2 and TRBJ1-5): EPEVTQTPSHQVTQMGQEVILRCVPISNHLYFYWYRQILGQKVEFLVSFYNNEISEKSEIFDDQFSVERPDGSNFTLKIRSTKLEDSAMYFCASSERLSNQPQHFGDGTRLSIL.

CDR3 protein: CASRGGWNTEAFF. The CDR3 nucleotides are TGTGCCAGTCGGGGGGGTTGGAACACTGAAGCTTTCTTT. The rearrangement uses TRBV7-8 and TRBJ1-1; D is possibly TRBD1 (5 bases). V lost 9 bases to trimming and J lost 1 base, with 12 bases between them. The CDR3 runs to 13 residues. Germline CDR1 SGHVS, CDR2 FQNEAQ.

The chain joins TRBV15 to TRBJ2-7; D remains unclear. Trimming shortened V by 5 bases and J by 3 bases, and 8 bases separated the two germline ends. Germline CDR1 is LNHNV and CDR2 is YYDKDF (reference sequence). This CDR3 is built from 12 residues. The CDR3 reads CATSQTGYEQYF. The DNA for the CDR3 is TGTGCCACCAGCCAAACCGGCTACGAGCAGTACTTC.

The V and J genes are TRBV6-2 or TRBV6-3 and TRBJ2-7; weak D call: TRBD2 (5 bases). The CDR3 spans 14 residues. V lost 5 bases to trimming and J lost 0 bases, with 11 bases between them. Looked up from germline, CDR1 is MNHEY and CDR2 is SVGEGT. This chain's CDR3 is CASSDPGYSYEQYF. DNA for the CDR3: TGTGCCAGCAGTGATCCGGGGTACTCCTACGAGCAGTACTTC.

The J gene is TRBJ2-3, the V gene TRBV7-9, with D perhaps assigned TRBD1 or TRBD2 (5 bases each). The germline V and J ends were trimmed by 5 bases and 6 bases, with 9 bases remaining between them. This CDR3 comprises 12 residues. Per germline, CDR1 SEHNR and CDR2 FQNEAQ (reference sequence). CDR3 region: CASSPGTDTQYF. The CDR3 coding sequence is TGTGCCAGCAGCCCCGGGACGGATACGCAGTATTTT. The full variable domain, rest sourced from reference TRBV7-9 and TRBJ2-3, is DTGVSQNPRHKITKRGQNVTFRCDPISEHNRLYWYRQTLGQGPEFLTYFQNEAQLEKSRLLSDRFSAERPKGSFSTLEIQRTEQGDSAMYLCASSPGTDTQYFGPGTRLTVL.

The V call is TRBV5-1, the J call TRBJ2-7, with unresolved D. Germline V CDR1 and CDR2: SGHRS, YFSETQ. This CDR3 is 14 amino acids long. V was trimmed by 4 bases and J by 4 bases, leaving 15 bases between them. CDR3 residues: CASSLGTAGYEQYF. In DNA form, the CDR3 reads TGCGCCAGCAGCCTAGGTACAGCCGGGTACGAGCAGTACTTC. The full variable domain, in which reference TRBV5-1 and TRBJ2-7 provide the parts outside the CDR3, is KAGVTQTPRYLIKTRGQQVTLSCSPISGHRSVSWYQQTPGQGLQFLFEYFSETQRNKGNFPGRFSGRQFSNSRSEMNVSTLELGDSALYLCASSLGTAGYEQYFGPGTRLTVT.

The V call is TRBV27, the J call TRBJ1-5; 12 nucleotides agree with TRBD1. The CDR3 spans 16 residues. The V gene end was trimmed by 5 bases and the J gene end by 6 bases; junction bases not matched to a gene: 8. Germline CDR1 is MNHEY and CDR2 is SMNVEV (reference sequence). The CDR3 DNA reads TGTGCCAGCAGTACAACCGGGACAGGGGGCGGTCAGCCCCAGCATTTT. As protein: CASSTTGTGGGQPQHF.

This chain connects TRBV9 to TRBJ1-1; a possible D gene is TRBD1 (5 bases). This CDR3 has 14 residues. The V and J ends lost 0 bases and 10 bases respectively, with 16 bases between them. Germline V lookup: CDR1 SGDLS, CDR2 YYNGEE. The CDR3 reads CASSVEIEPRGAFF. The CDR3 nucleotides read TGTGCCAGCAGCGTAGAAATTGAGCCTAGGGGAGCTTTCTTT.

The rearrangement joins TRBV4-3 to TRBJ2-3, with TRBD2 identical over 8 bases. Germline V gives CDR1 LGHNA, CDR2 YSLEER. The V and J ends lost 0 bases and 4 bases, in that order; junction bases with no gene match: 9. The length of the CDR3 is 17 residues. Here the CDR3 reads CASSQDIGAGVADTQYF. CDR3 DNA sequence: TGCGCCAGCAGCCAAGATATCGGAGCGGGGGTAGCAGATACGCAGTATTTT.

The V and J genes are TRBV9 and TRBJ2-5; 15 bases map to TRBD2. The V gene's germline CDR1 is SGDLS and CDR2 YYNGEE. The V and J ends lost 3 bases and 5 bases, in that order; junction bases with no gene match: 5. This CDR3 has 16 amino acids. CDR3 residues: CASSAAGLAGGETQYF. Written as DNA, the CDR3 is TGTGCCAGCAGCGCCGCTGGACTAGCGGGGGGGGAGACCCAGTACTTC.

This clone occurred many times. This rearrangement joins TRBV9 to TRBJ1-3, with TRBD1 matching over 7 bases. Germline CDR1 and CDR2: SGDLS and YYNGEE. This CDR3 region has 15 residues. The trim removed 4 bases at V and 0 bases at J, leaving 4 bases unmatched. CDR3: CASSPGQFSGNTIYF. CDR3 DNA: TGTGCCAGCAGCCCGGGACAGTTCTCTGGAAACACCATATATTTT.

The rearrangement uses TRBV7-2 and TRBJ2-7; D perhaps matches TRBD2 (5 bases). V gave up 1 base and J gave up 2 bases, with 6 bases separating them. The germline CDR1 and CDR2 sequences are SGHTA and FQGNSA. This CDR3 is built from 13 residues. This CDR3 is CASSLGETYEQYF. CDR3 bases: TGTGCCAGCAGCTTAGGGGAGACCTACGAGCAGTACTTC.

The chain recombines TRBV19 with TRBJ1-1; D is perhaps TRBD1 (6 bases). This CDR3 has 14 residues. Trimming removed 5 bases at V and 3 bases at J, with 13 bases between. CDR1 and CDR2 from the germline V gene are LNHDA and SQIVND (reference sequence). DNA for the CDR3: TGTGCCAGTAGTTGGGATACAGGGTACACTGAAGCTTTCTTT. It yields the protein CASSWDTGYTEAFF. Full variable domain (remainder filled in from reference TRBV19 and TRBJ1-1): DGGITQSPKYLFRKEGQNVTLSCEQNLNHDAMYWYRQDPGQGLRLIYYSQIVNDFQKGDIAEGYSVSREKKESFPLTVTSAQKNPTAFYLCASSWDTGYTEAFFGQGTRLTVV.

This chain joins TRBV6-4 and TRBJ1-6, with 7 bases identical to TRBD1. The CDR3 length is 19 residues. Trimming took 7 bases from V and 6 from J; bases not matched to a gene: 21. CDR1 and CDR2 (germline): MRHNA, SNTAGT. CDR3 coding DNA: TGTGCCAGCACGAAGAAGGGGGCTCCCGATATTCGACCTAATTCACCCCTCCACTTT. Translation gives CASTKKGAPDIRPNSPLHF.

CDR3 amino acids: CASSQGYSGYGYTF. The CDR3 DNA sequence: TGCGCCAGCAGCCAAGGGTACTCAGGGTATGGCTACACCTTC. This chain joins TRBV4-3 and TRBJ1-2; a possible D gene is TRBD1 (5 bases). The CDR3 sequence is 14 residues long. V lost 1 base to trimming and J lost 5 bases, with 11 bases between them. The germline V gene encodes CDR1 LGHNA and CDR2 YSLEER.

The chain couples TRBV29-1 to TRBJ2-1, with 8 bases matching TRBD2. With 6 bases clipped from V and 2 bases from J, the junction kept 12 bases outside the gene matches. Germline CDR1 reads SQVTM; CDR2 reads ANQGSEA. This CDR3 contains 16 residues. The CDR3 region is CSVPSPGGATYNEQFF. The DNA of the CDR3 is TGCAGCGTCCCTTCCCCCGGGGGGGCTACCTACAATGAGCAGTTCTTC.

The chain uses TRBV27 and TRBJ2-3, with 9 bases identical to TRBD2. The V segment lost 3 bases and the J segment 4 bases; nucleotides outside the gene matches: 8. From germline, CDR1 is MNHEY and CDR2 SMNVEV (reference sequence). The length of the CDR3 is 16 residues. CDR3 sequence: CASSFSAGGRPDTQYF. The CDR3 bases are TGTGCCAGCAGTTTTTCGGCGGGGGGGCGTCCAGATACGCAGTATTTT.

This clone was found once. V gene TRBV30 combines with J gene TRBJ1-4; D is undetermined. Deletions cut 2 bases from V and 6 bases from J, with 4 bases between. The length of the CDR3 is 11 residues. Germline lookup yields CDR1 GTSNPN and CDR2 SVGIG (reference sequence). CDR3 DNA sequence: TGTGCCTGGAGTTATGATGAAAAACTGTTTTTT. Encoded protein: CAWSYDEKLFF.